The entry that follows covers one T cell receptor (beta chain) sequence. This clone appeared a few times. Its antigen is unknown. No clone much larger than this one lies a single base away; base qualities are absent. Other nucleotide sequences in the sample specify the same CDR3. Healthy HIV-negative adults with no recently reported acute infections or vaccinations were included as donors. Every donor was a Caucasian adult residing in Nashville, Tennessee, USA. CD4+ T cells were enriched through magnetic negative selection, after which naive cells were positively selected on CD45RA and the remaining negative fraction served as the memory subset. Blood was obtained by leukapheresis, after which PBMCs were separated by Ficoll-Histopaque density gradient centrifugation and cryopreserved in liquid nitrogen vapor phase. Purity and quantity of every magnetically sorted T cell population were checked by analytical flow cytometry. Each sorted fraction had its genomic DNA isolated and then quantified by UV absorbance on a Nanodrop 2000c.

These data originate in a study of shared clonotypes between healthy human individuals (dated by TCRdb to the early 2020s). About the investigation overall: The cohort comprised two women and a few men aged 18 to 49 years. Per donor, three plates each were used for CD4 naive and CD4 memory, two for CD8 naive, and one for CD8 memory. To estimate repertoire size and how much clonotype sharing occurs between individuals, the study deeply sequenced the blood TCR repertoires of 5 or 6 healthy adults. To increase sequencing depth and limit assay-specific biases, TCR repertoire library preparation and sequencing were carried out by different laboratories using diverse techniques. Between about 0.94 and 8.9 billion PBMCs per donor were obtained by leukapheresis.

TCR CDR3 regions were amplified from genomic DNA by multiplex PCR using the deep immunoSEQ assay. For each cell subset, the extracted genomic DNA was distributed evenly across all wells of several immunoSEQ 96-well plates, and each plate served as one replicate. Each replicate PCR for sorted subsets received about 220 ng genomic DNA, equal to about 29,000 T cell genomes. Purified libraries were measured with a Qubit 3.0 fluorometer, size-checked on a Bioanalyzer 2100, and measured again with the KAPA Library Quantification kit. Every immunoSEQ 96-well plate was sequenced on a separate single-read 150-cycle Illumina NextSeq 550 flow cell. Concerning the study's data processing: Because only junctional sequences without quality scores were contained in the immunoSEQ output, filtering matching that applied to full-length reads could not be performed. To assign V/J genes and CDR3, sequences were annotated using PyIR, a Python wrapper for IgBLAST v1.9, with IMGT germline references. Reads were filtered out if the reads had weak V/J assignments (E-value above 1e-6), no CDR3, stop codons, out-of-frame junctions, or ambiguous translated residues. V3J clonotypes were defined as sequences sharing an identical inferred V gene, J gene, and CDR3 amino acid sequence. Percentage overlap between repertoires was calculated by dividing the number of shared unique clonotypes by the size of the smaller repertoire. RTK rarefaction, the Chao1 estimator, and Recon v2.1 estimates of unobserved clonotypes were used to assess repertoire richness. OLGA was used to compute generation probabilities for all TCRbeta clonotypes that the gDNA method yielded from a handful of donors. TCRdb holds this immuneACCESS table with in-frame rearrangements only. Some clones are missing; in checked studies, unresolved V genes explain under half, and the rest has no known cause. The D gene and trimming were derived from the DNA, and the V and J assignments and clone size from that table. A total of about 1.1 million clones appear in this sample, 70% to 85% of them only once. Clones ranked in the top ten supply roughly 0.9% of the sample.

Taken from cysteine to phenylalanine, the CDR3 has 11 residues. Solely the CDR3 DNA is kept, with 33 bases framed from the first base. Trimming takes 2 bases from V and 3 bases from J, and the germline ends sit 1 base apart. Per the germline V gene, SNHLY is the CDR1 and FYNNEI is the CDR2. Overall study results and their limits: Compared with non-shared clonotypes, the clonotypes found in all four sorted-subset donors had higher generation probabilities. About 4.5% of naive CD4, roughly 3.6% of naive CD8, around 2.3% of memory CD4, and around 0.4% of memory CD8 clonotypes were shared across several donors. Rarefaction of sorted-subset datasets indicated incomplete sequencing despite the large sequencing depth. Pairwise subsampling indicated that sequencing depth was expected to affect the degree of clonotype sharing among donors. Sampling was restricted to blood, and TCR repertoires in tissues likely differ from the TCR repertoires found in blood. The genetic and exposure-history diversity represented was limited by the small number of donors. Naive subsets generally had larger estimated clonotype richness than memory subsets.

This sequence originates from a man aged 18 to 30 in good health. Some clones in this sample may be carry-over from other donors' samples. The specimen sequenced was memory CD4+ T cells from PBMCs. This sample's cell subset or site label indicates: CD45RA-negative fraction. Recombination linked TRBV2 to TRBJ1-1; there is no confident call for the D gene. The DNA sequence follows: TGTGCCAGCAGTGAATACACTGAAGCTTTCTTT. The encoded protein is CASSEYTEAFF.